A single sample gave rise to the 32 T cell receptor beta chains below, sequenced in a study of shared clonotypes between healthy human individuals. Only in-frame clones appear in the TCRdb table, and some are missing; sequencing was by immunoSEQ multiplex PCR. The sample has about 2.3 million clones; just over 90% are singletons. Source material: naive CD4+ T cells from PBMCs. The sample's subset: CD45RA+ positively selected. These receptors originate from a man younger than 35 in good health. Some clones in this sample may be carry-over from other donors' samples.

This clone was counted once. J is TRBJ2-1 and V is TRBV21-1; TRBD2 is taken as the D call from the table, unchecked against the DNA. TRBV21-1 is shown as a pseudogene. The CDR3 contains 18 residues. The DNA of the CDR3 is TGTGCCAGCAGCAAAGCTTGGGTTTTGGATAGCGGGAGGTATGAGCAGTTCTTC. Its protein is CASSKAWVLDSGRYEQFF.

This rearrangement joins TRBV10-3 to TRBJ2-7, with D unresolved. Per the germline V gene, CDR1 is ENHRY and CDR2 is SYGVKD. This CDR3 spans 14 amino acids. V was pared by 2 bases and J by 2 bases, with 10 bases between. The CDR3 nucleotides read TGTGCCATCAGTGAGAGGGCAGAGACCTACGAGCAGTACTTC. It yields the protein CAISERAETYEQYF.

The CDR3 DNA reads TGTGCCAGCAGCATTCCCGGGACTCGAATGAGGAAACTGTTTTTT. Protein: CASSIPGTRMRKLFF. The V and J genes are TRBV7-2 and TRBJ1-4; tentatively, D is TRBD1 (5 bases). Germline V gene lookup returns CDR1 SGHTA and CDR2 FQGNSA. The CDR3 length is 15 residues. Trimming left V 5 bases short and J 11 bases short, with 21 bases between.

The J gene is TRBJ2-5, the V gene TRBV7-3, with 12 bases aligning to TRBD2. Germline V CDR1 and CDR2: SGHTA, FQGTGA. V dropped 4 bases and J dropped 2; count of bases not matched to a gene: 2. This CDR3 comprises 15 residues. The CDR3 DNA is TGTGCCAGCAGCTGGGGGACTAGCGGGCAAGAGACCCAGTACTTC. Translating gives CASSWGTSGQETQYF.

V and J are TRBV28 and TRBJ1-5; tentatively, D is TRBD1 (5 bases). CDR1 is MDHEN, CDR2 SYDVKM, per germline. Deletions cut 7 bases from V and 1 base from J, with 5 bases between. CDR3 length equals 12 residues. The CDR3 DNA sequence: TGTGCCAGCAACAGGAGCAATCAGCCCCAGCATTTT. It codes for CASNRSNQPQHF.

V and J are TRBV4-2 and TRBJ2-1; D may be TRBD1 or TRBD2 (5 bases each). V was cut by 2 bases and J by 9 bases, with 17 bases left in between. Per the germline V gene, CDR1 is LGHNA and CDR2 is YNFKEQ. The CDR3 is made up of 15 amino acids. CDR3 nucleotides: TGTGCCAGCAGCCAACCCGGGACCAAAGCGAGTGAGCAGTTCTTC. It yields the protein CASSQPGTKASEQFF.

This clone has only one observation. The chain employs TRBV5-5 and TRBJ2-7; D is ambiguous. With 1 base removed from V and 6 bases from J, the gap between germline ends came to 5 bases. Germline CDR1 and CDR2: SGHKS and YYEKEE (reference sequence). The CDR3 runs to 11 residues. The CDR3 spells CASSLSSEQYF. CDR3 DNA sequence: TGTGCCAGCAGCTTGTCTAGCGAGCAGTACTTC. Drawing the rest from reference TRBV5-5 and TRBJ2-7, the complete variable domain is DAGVTQSPTHLIKTRGQQVTLRCSPISGHKSVSWYQQVLGQGPQFIFQYYEKEERGRGNFPDRFSARQFPNYSSELNVNALLLGDSALYLCASSLSSEQYFGPGTRLTVT.

A word on this clone: The same CDR3 also results from other DNA sequences found in this sample. This chain uses TRBV28 with TRBJ1-5; TRBD1 aligns across 7 bases. There are 14 residues in the CDR3. J gave up 1 base and V 6 bases, and 3 bases lay outside the gene matches. Per the germline V gene, CDR1 is MDHEN and CDR2 is SYDVKM. The CDR3 region has the DNA TGTGCCAGCAGGCTACAGGGGAGCAATCAGCCCCAGCATTTT. The encoded protein is CASRLQGSNQPQHF.

The chain combines TRBV11-2 with TRBJ1-4, with D maybe TRBD1 (5 bases). CDR1 and CDR2 (germline): SGHAT, FQNNGV. Trimming removed 3 bases from V and 8 bases from J, with 16 bases in between. The CDR3 length is 15 residues. CDR3 sequence (DNA): TGTGCCAGCAGCTTTTTCGGGGGAGCGGAGGAAAAACTGTTTTTT. Amino acid sequence: CASSFFGGAEEKLFF.

The V call is TRBV7-3, the J call TRBJ1-1, with 7 bases lining up with TRBD1. This CDR3 is built from 15 residues. The V segment lost 3 bases and the J segment 4 bases; nucleotides outside the gene matches: 8. Germline loops: CDR1 SGHTA, CDR2 FQGTGA. The DNA for the CDR3 is TGTGCCAGCAGCTTCCAATCTACAGGGGTCACTGAAGCTTTCTTT. Protein: CASSFQSTGVTEAFF.

The chain uses TRBV7-9 and TRBJ1-5; 7 bases are a match to TRBD1. This CDR3 has 15 residues. V was clipped by 5 bases and J by 1 base; unmatched bases: 5. The germline CDR1 and CDR2 sequences are SEHNR and FQNEAQ (reference sequence). In DNA, the CDR3 is TGTGCCAGCAGCGCGACAGGGACCAGCAATCAGCCCCAGCATTTT. It encodes CASSATGTSNQPQHF.

This chain joins TRBV19 and TRBJ1-1, with no clear D. This CDR3 spans 14 amino acids. The germline V and J ends were trimmed by 4 bases and 10 bases, with 19 bases remaining between them. Germline-derived CDR1 and CDR2 are LNHDA and SQIVND (reference sequence). The CDR3 DNA follows: TGTGCCAGTAGTAATAGTCCCCCGACTGCGGTAGCTTTCTTT. As protein: CASSNSPPTAVAFF.

The table lists this clone with a few counts. The genes are TRBV4-1 and TRBJ1-1, with 8 bases lining up with TRBD1. Germline trimming cut 4 bases from V and 4 bases from J; bases unmatched to any gene: 11. The CDR3 loop spans 16 amino acids. Germline CDR1 reads MGHRA; CDR2 reads YSYEKL. The CDR3 coding sequence is TGCGCCAGCAGCCCAGTCGGACAGGGTTTGAGCACTGAAGCTTTCTTT. Translating it yields CASSPVGQGLSTEAFF.

The V call is TRBV9, the J call TRBJ2-1; D perhaps matches TRBD1 (6 bases). The CDR3 length is 15 residues. V was trimmed by 4 bases and J by 0 bases, leaving 11 bases between them. Germline assignment: CDR1 SGDLS and CDR2 YYNGEE. CDR3 sequence reads: CASSLQGGSYNEQFF. CDR3 bases: TGTGCCAGCAGCCTACAGGGCGGCTCCTACAATGAGCAGTTCTTC.

The J gene is TRBJ2-7, the V gene TRBV5-1; 9 bases are a match to TRBD2. The CDR3 has 17 residues. CDR1 and CDR2 from the germline V gene are SGHRS and YFSETQ. V was clipped by 3 bases and J by 0 bases; unmatched bases: 10. This chain's CDR3 is CASSSGQAGGPSYEQYF. Written as DNA, the CDR3 is TGCGCCAGCAGCTCAGGGCAGGCGGGAGGGCCCTCCTACGAGCAGTACTTC.

This sequence joins TRBV27 and TRBJ2-7; TRBD1 matches at 9 bases. Trimming cost V 5 bases and J 4 bases; bases outside gene matches: 9. The CDR3 consists of 15 residues. The germline V gene has CDR1 MNHEY and CDR2 SMNVEV (reference sequence). CDR3: CASSRRDRERYEQYF. The DNA of the CDR3 is TGTGCCAGCAGTCGCCGGGACAGGGAAAGATACGAGCAGTACTTC.

Only one count was recorded for this clone. The V and J genes are TRBV30 and TRBJ2-4, with D perhaps matching TRBD1 (5 bases). CDR1 GTSNPN and CDR2 SVGIG come from the germline V gene (reference sequence). V lost 2 bases and J 6 bases, leaving 11 bases between the germline ends. The CDR3 runs 13 residues. CDR3 nucleotides: TGTGCCTGGAGTCTCAACGACAGAAACATTCAGTACTTC. Amino acid sequence: CAWSLNDRNIQYF.

The rearrangement links TRBV5-8 to TRBJ1-2, with a tentative D call TRBD1 (6 bases). Between the trimmed V and J ends, which lost 7 bases and 8 bases, there was a span of 21 bases. The CDR3 totals 14 residues. Germline V CDR1 and CDR2: SGHTS, YDEGEE. CDR3 bases: TGTGCCAGCCGCTGGGCTGGGGGGCCAAGGGGCTACACCTTC. It yields the protein CASRWAGGPRGYTF.

The CDR3 nucleotides are TGTGCCAGCAGCGCTACAGGGGCTCAGCCCCAGCATTTT. It encodes CASSATGAQPQHF. The chain joins TRBV2 to TRBJ1-5, with 7 bases identical to TRBD1. After removal of 6 bases from V and 6 bases from J, the junction contained 5 bases not matched to a gene. Per the germline V gene, CDR1 is SNHLY and CDR2 is FYNNEI. CDR3 length: 13 residues.

The chain is built from TRBV5-1 and TRBJ2-2; D is perhaps TRBD2 (5 bases). The CDR3 spans 14 residues. V lost 5 bases, J lost 1 base, and 9 bases lay in between. The germline gives CDR1 SGHRS, CDR2 YFSETQ. CDR3 region: CASSEGMNTGELFF. The DNA for the CDR3 is TGCGCCAGCAGTGAGGGTATGAACACCGGGGAGCTGTTTTTT.

The V call is TRBV6-5, the J call TRBJ2-7; 7 bases line up with TRBD2. There are 15 residues in the CDR3. Looked up from germline, CDR1 is MNHEY and CDR2 is SVGAGI. The ends lost 6 bases at V and 6 bases at J; junction bases unmatched: 14. This CDR3 reads CASRISGAGVGEQYF. CDR3 sequence (DNA): TGTGCCAGCAGGATTTCAGGTGCGGGAGTAGGCGAGCAGTACTTC.

CDR3 residues: CASSWSGSGYQETQYF. The CDR3 DNA sequence: TGCGCCAGCAGCTGGTCAGGGTCTGGGTACCAAGAGACCCAGTACTTC. The rearrangement joins TRBV5-1 to TRBJ2-5; D possibly corresponds to TRBD1 (5 bases). The V end was cut by 3 bases, the J end by 0 bases, with 15 bases between. The length of the CDR3 is 16 residues. Germline CDR1 reads SGHRS; CDR2 reads YFSETQ.

This clone has more than one count but fewer than ten. The same CDR3 arises from other DNA sequences in this sample as well. The chain recombines TRBV2 with TRBJ1-4; D remains unclear. Trimming pared 3 bases from V and 10 bases from J, leaving 6 bases between. There are 11 residues in the CDR3. Germline V gives CDR1 SNHLY, CDR2 FYNNEI. CDR3 region: CASSEGGKLFF. CDR3 coding DNA: TGTGCCAGCAGTGAGGGCGGAAAACTGTTTTTT.

J is TRBJ1-1 and V is TRBV27; 8 positions agree with TRBD1. CDR1 and CDR2 from the germline V gene are MNHEY and SMNVEV (reference sequence). The V and J ends lost 2 bases and 8 bases, in that order; junction bases with no gene match: 4. CDR3 length: 13 residues. In nucleotides, the CDR3 is TGTGCCAGCAGTTTAGTCAGGGGGCGGGAAGCTTTCTTT. Protein sequence: CASSLVRGREAFF.

Points on this clone: Other nucleotide sequences from this sample produce the same CDR3. The rearrangement uses TRBV7-2 and TRBJ2-5; D not certain. CDR3 length: 13 residues. Looked up from germline, CDR1 is SGHTA and CDR2 is FQGNSA. V lost 0 bases and J lost 2, with 4 bases in between. The DNA for the CDR3 is TGTGCCAGCAGCTTAGCACGTCAAGAGACCCAGTACTTC. It is translated as CASSLARQETQYF.

This clone was detected a few times. The V call is TRBV27, the J call TRBJ1-2; D unresolved. The germline V gene encodes CDR1 MNHEY and CDR2 SMNVEV (reference sequence). The CDR3 is made up of 13 amino acids. The ends were cut back, 10 bases at V and 2 bases at J, with 14 bases in the middle. The CDR3 DNA is TGTGCCACCAGGCTAGGGATAAACTATGGCTACACCTTC. Protein product: CATRLGINYGYTF.

V is TRBV28 and J is TRBJ1-2; D gene unclear. Per germline, CDR1 MDHEN and CDR2 SYDVKM. CDR3 length: 12 amino acids. Trimming took 4 bases from V and 4 from J, leaving 7 bases between them. This chain's CDR3 is CASSWRTYGYTF. CDR3 nucleotide sequence: TGTGCCAGCAGTTGGAGGACCTATGGCTACACCTTC.

This chain joins TRBV20-1 and TRBJ2-7; 7 bases match TRBD2. The CDR3 covers 10 residues. J gave up 7 bases and V 4 bases, and 1 base lay outside the gene matches. CDR1 DFQATT and CDR2 SNEGSKA come from the germline V gene (reference sequence). CDR3 sequence reads: CSATRGEQYF. CDR3 bases: TGCAGTGCTACGCGGGGGGAGCAGTACTTC.

The V call is TRBV5-1, the J call TRBJ2-7, with D maybe TRBD1 (6 bases). The CDR3 loop spans 16 amino acids. Germline V CDR1 and CDR2: SGHRS, YFSETQ. V was clipped by 0 bases and J by 6 bases, with 19 bases between them. The CDR3 loop is CASSLATQASRGEQYF. Written as DNA, the CDR3 is TGCGCCAGCAGCTTGGCCACCCAGGCCTCCAGGGGCGAGCAGTACTTC. The full variable domain, its missing parts supplied by reference TRBV5-1 and TRBJ2-7, is KAGVTQTPRYLIKTRGQQVTLSCSPISGHRSVSWYQQTPGQGLQFLFEYFSETQRNKGNFPGRFSGRQFSNSRSEMNVSTLELGDSALYLCASSLATQASRGEQYFGPGTRLTVT.

The chain carries TRBV6-1 and TRBJ2-3; D is ambiguous. Between the trimmed V and J ends, which lost 6 bases and 4 bases, there was a span of 14 bases. Per the germline V gene, CDR1 is MNHNS and CDR2 is SASEGT. The CDR3 is made up of 14 amino acids. CDR3 sequence: CASRSPQRPDTQYF. The CDR3 region has the DNA TGTGCCAGCAGGAGTCCTCAACGCCCAGATACGCAGTATTTT.

In this sample, this clone turned up a few times. The gene calls are TRBV9 and TRBJ1-1; D is uncertain. From germline, CDR1 is SGDLS and CDR2 YYNGEE. The V gene lost 4 bases and the J gene lost 0 bases, with 13 bases spanning the gap. The CDR3 consists of 15 residues. Here the CDR3 reads CASSPLSELNTEAFF. The CDR3, as DNA: TGTGCCAGCAGCCCCCTTAGTGAGCTGAACACTGAAGCTTTCTTT.

V usage is TRBV5-1 and J usage is TRBJ2-1; a possible D gene is TRBD1 (6 bases). There are 13 residues in the CDR3. V lost 0 bases, J lost 12 bases, and 13 bases lay in between. CDR1 and CDR2 (germline): SGHRS, YFSETQ. The CDR3 loop is CASSLGRQERQFF. In DNA, the CDR3 is TGCGCCAGCAGCTTGGGACGACAGGAGAGGCAGTTCTTC. The entire variable domain, with the rest obtained from reference TRBV5-1 and TRBJ2-1, is as follows: KAGVTQTPRYLIKTRGQQVTLSCSPISGHRSVSWYQQTPGQGLQFLFEYFSETQRNKGNFPGRFSGRQFSNSRSEMNVSTLELGDSALYLCASSLGRQERQFFGPGTRLTVL.